This entry lists 20 T cell receptor beta chains sequenced from one sample in a study of blood T cell repertoires in COVID-19. Assay used: immunoSEQ multiplex PCR; TCRdb lists only in-frame clones, some missing. The sample includes under 200,000 clones, 81% of them seen just once. The sample comprised PBMCs or T cells enriched from blood (not recorded which). The receptors here all came from a woman aged 40 to 55 with acute COVID-19.

The chain is built from TRBV11-2 and TRBJ1-1; no clear D gene. Trimming took 3 bases from V and 7 from J, leaving 12 bases between them. CDR1 is SGHAT and CDR2 is FQNNGV in the germline V gene. The CDR3 loop spans 13 amino acids. The DNA for the CDR3 is TGTGCCAGCAGCTTGGTTGCAGTCAGTGAAGCTTTCTTT. Amino acids: CASSLVAVSEAFF.

This chain links TRBV5-1 with TRBJ2-1, with unresolved D. CDR1 and CDR2 from the germline V gene are SGHRS and YFSETQ. V was clipped by 0 bases and J by 0 bases, with 7 bases between them. This CDR3 has 15 amino acids. In DNA, the CDR3 is TGCGCCAGCAGCTTGGAGAGAAGCTCCTACAATGAGCAGTTCTTC. Its translation: CASSLERSSYNEQFF.

This clone was picked up one time. This chain joins TRBV12-3 or TRBV12-4 and TRBJ1-2; D call uncertain. The CDR3 spans 12 residues. V shed 3 bases and J shed 4 bases, with 6 bases lying between them. In DNA, the CDR3 is TGTGCCAGCAGTTTGACTTTCTATGGCTACACCTTC. The encoded protein is CASSLTFYGYTF.

On this clone itself: Its ends do not fully match the called genes, so a read error is possible. The V and J genes are TRBV15 and TRBJ1-1; D is ambiguous. CDR3 length: 12 residues. Germline V gives CDR1 LNHNV, CDR2 YYDKDF (reference sequence). The CDR3 coding sequence is TGTGCCACCAGCAGAGACACGTACACTCGGGACTTT. Translating gives CATSRDTYTRDF.

This clone was detected ten times or more. The chain couples TRBV7-2 to TRBJ2-3; possibly TRBD2 for D (6 bases). Germline-derived CDR1 and CDR2 are SGHTA and FQGNSA. The CDR3 covers 15 residues. V was cut by 3 bases and J by 0 bases, with 10 bases left in between. CDR3 nucleotides: TGTGCCAGCAGCTTCGGGGGAGCCAGCACAGATACGCAGTATTTT. Amino acid sequence: CASSFGGASTDTQYF.

V and J are TRBV30 and TRBJ1-1; D call uncertain. Germline assignment: CDR1 GTSNPN and CDR2 SVGIG (reference sequence). The CDR3 spans 13 residues. V lost 4 bases and J 4 bases, leaving 13 bases between the germline ends. CDR3 sequence (DNA): TGTGCCTGGACCGAGTATGGCGGCACTGAAGCTTTCTTT. Translated: CAWTEYGGTEAFF.

V gene TRBV29-1 combines with J gene TRBJ2-7; D is ambiguous. The germline gives CDR1 SQVTM, CDR2 ANQGSEA. V lost 6 bases to trimming and J lost 3 bases, with 15 bases between them. CDR3 length: 13 amino acids. The CDR3 DNA reads as TGCAGCGTAAGAGCGATTCTGATCTACGAGCAGTACGTC. Translation gives CSVRAILIYEQYV.

This clone has a handful of counts. The V and J genes are TRBV2 and TRBJ1-3; D call uncertain. The germline V gene encodes CDR1 SNHLY and CDR2 FYNNEI. Trimming removed 7 bases at V and 3 bases at J, with 10 bases between. This CDR3 has 13 amino acids. Here the CDR3 reads CASKASGGNTIYF. In nucleotides, the CDR3 is TGTGCCAGCAAGGCCAGCGGTGGAAACACCATATATTTT.

The chain is built from TRBV13 and TRBJ1-2; TRBD1 agrees at 7 bases. V shed 2 bases, J shed 2 bases, and the junction held 5 bases outside the gene matches. Looked up from germline, CDR1 is PRHDT and CDR2 is FYEKMQ (reference sequence). This CDR3 is built from 15 residues. The CDR3 DNA follows: TGTGCCAGCAGCTTATGGGAGACAGGGAACTATGGCTACACCTTC. Translation: CASSLWETGNYGYTF.

This chain connects TRBV2 to TRBJ2-2; possible D gene TRBD1, 5 bases. Per the germline V gene, CDR1 is SNHLY and CDR2 is FYNNEI. The length of the CDR3 is 11 residues. The germline V and J ends were trimmed by 6 bases and 13 bases, with 12 bases remaining between them. The CDR3 region is CASRMTERLFF. The CDR3 region has the DNA TGTGCCAGCAGGATGACAGAGAGGCTGTTTTTT.

The J gene is TRBJ2-2, the V gene TRBV18; weak D call: TRBD1 (6 bases). Germline values: CDR1 KGHSH, CDR2 LQKENI. Trimming shortened V by 3 bases and J by 1 base, and 18 bases separated the two germline ends. This CDR3 spans 18 amino acids. The CDR3 here is CASSPRSLRGWNTGELFF. The CDR3 nucleotides are TGTGCCAGCTCACCCCGTTCCCTTAGGGGGTGGAACACCGGGGAGCTGTTTTTT.

The rearrangement joins TRBV12-5 to TRBJ1-2, with 8 bases identical to TRBD1. Germline V gene sequence: CDR1 LGHNT, CDR2 FRNRAP. This CDR3 is 16 amino acids long. J was trimmed by 3 bases and V by 5 bases; bases with no gene match: 11. The CDR3 coding sequence is TGTGCTAGTGGTGCACCCCCAGGACAGGGACACTATGGCTACACCTTC. Translation gives CASGAPPGQGHYGYTF.

On this clone: One junction end disagrees with the germline gene, perhaps due to a read error. This sequence joins TRBV12-3 or TRBV12-4 and TRBJ2-3; 7 positions agree with TRBD2. This CDR3 has 13 amino acids. The chain's CDR3 is CAGRRRGVDTQYF. CDR3 in DNA: TGTGCCGGCAGACGCCGGGGGGTAGATACGCAGTATTTT.

The V call is TRBV10-3, the J call TRBJ1-2, with TRBD1 matching 10 bases. The J segment lost 8 bases and the V segment lost 5 bases, leaving 8 bases of the junction unmatched. CDR1 is ENHRY, CDR2 SYGVKD, per germline. This CDR3 has 14 amino acids. DNA for the CDR3: TGTGCCATCAGTATGACAGGGGGCCTTGGGGGCTACACCTTC. It codes for CAISMTGGLGGYTF.

The gene calls are TRBV11-3 and TRBJ1-5; TRBD1 aligns across 9 bases. Germline CDR1 SGHNT, CDR2 YENEEA. J gave up 0 bases and V 5 bases, and 17 bases lay outside the gene matches. This CDR3 comprises 20 residues. The CDR3 here is CASSGTGRVLAGYSNQPQHF. The DNA for the CDR3 is TGTGCCAGCAGCGGGACAGGGAGGGTATTAGCGGGGTATAGCAATCAGCCCCAGCATTTT.

The genes are TRBV7-8 and TRBJ1-4, with D maybe TRBD1 (5 bases). Deletions cut 5 bases from V and 7 bases from J, with 14 bases between. The CDR3 is made up of 14 amino acids. Germline CDR1 SGHVS, CDR2 FQNEAQ. CDR3 sequence (DNA): TGTGCCAGCAGCGACAGACAGTGGGGTGAAAAACTGTTTTTT. Amino acid sequence: CASSDRQWGEKLFF.

V and J are TRBV19 and TRBJ1-5; D is undetermined. V lost 5 bases and J 3 bases, leaving 8 bases between the germline ends. Per the germline V gene, CDR1 is LNHDA and CDR2 is SQIVND (reference sequence). This CDR3 contains 13 residues. The CDR3 loop reads CASSEVANQPQHF. CDR3 DNA sequence: TGTGCCAGTAGTGAGGTGGCCAATCAGCCCCAGCATTTT.

This clone has a count of ten or more. J is TRBJ2-1 and V is TRBV27; a weak D match, TRBD2 (7 bases). The germline gives CDR1 MNHEY, CDR2 SMNVEV (reference sequence). The CDR3 is 14 residues long. V lost 5 bases and J lost 9, with 17 bases in between. The chain's CDR3 is CASSIRRGGSEQFF. CDR3 coding DNA: TGTGCCAGCAGTATTCGAAGGGGGGGCAGTGAGCAGTTCTTC.

The chain has TRBV14 and TRBJ2-6; the D gene is possibly TRBD2 (5 bases). V was clipped by 1 base and J by 4 bases, with 14 bases between them. CDR3 length equals 17 residues. Germline assignment: CDR1 SGHDN and CDR2 FVKESK. The DNA of the CDR3 is TGTGCCAGCAGCCAAGTTCCCGGGGTACCGGGGGCCAACGTCCTGACTTTC. This translates into CASSQVPGVPGANVLTF.

This chain connects TRBV12-3 or TRBV12-4 to TRBJ1-1; TRBD1 matches 8 bases. The trim removed 6 bases at V and 4 bases at J, leaving 4 bases unmatched. The CDR3 has 13 amino acids. DNA of the CDR3: TGTGCCAGCAGAATTACAGGGGGCACTGAAGCTTTCTTT. Amino acid sequence: CASRITGGTEAFF.